A single sample gave rise to the 25 T cell receptor beta chains below, sequenced in a study of shared clonotypes between healthy human individuals. Data came from immunoSEQ multiplex PCR; TCRdb stores just in-frame clones and leaves some out. Of around 550,000 clones listed, approximately 95% are singletons. Only CD45RO-negative cells positively selected for CCR7 counted as naive CD8 cells, so terminally differentiated effector memory CD45RA+ cells were excluded. The sample consisted of naive CD8+ T cells sorted from blood. The receptors stem from a woman younger than 45 in good health.

The chain carries TRBV27 and TRBJ2-1; either TRBD1 or TRBD2 may supply D (5 bases each). Trimming took off 3 bases at V and 1 base at J, with 10 bases between the two ends. The CDR3 sequence is 15 residues long. CDR1 and CDR2 from the germline V gene are MNHEY and SMNVEV (reference sequence). The DNA for the CDR3 is TGTGCCAGCAGTTTGGGGGAGTTTTCCTACAATGAGCAGTTCTTC. Its protein is CASSLGEFSYNEQFF.

This chain joins TRBV4-2 and TRBJ2-5; D possibly corresponds to TRBD1 (5 bases). The last part of the DNA fits TRBJ2-7 better; the J call may be wrong. The CDR3 covers 15 residues. CDR1 is LGHNA, CDR2 YNFKEQ, per germline. The CDR3 protein is CASSQVTGDPYEQYF. The CDR3, as DNA: TGTGCCAGCAGCCAAGTTACAGGTGACCCCTACGAGCAGTACTTC.

This chain's CDR3 is CASSPRVNTEAFF. Written as DNA, the CDR3 is TGTGCCAGCAGCCCGAGAGTGAACACTGAAGCTTTCTTT. The rearrangement uses TRBV9 and TRBJ1-1; D is unclear. CDR3 length: 13 amino acids. The germline V and J ends were trimmed by 4 bases and 0 bases, with 7 bases remaining between them. Germline CDR1 is SGDLS and CDR2 is YYNGEE. The variable domain in full, with the rest retrieved from reference TRBV9 and TRBJ1-1, is DSGVTQTPKHLITATGQRVTLRCSPRSGDLSVYWYQQSLDQGLQFLIQYYNGEERAKGNILERFSAQQFPDLHSELNLSSLELGDSALYFCASSPRVNTEAFFGQGTRLTVV.

This clone was seen only once. The chain has TRBV28 and TRBJ1-2; 8 nucleotides line up with TRBD1. The CDR3 loop spans 14 amino acids. Unmatched junction bases numbered 3, after V lost 3 bases and J lost 3 bases. Germline V CDR1 and CDR2: MDHEN, SYDVKM. The DNA of the CDR3 is TGTGCCAGCAGTTTGGGCAGGGGGCACTATGGCTACACCTTC. This encodes CASSLGRGHYGYTF.

The chain employs TRBV27 and TRBJ1-5; no definite D call. Trimming shortened V by 6 bases and J by 11 bases, and 20 bases separated the two germline ends. CDR3 length equals 14 residues. Germline V gene lookup returns CDR1 MNHEY and CDR2 SMNVEV (reference sequence). CDR3 protein: CASSPGGPKTTQHF. The CDR3 nucleotides are TGTGCCAGCAGCCCTGGAGGACCGAAGACAACCCAGCATTTT.

This rearrangement joins TRBV29-1 to TRBJ2-5; no clear D. The germline gives CDR1 SQVTM, CDR2 ANQGSEA. The CDR3 consists of 14 residues. With 1 base removed from V and 2 bases from J, the gap between germline ends came to 11 bases. The CDR3 region is CSVEAYDTQETQYF. The CDR3 coding sequence is TGCAGCGTTGAAGCTTACGACACACAAGAGACCCAGTACTTC.

The chain carries TRBV11-2 and TRBJ2-7; TRBD1 matches at 7 bases. The CDR3 consists of 13 residues. Losses at the gene ends were 3 bases for V and 4 bases for J; bases not matched to a gene: 3. Looked up from germline, CDR1 is SGHAT and CDR2 is FQNNGV. CDR3 nucleotides: TGTGCCAGCAGCTTGGGACAGAAGTACGAGCAGTACTTC. Residues: CASSLGQKYEQYF.

The CDR3 DNA follows: TGTGCCAGCAGCCGGGAGCAGGGGGCCGCCTACGAGCAGTACTTC. Translation: CASSREQGAAYEQYF. The chain carries TRBV7-8 and TRBJ2-7, with TRBD1 matching 8 bases. Germline V gene data show CDR1 as SGHVS and CDR2 as FQNEAQ. This CDR3 is 15 amino acids long. V gave up 5 bases and J gave up 2 bases; unmatched junction bases: 8.

The chain recombines TRBV5-4 with TRBJ1-5; D might be TRBD1 (6 bases). V was shortened by 4 bases and J by 5 bases, with 10 bases between the two germline ends. Germline CDR1 and CDR2: SGHNT and YYREEE (reference sequence). The CDR3 length is 13 residues. CDR3 in amino acids: CASSPGDDQPQHF. Here the CDR3 DNA reads TGTGCCAGCAGCCCAGGGGATGATCAGCCCCAGCATTTT.

The chain is built from TRBV19 and TRBJ2-1, with D unresolved. The V and J ends lost 1 base and 7 bases respectively, with 8 bases between them. The CDR3 consists of 13 residues. In germline, CDR1 is LNHDA, CDR2 SQIVND (reference sequence). The CDR3 nucleotides read TGTGCCAGTAGTATAGTGTTTGGAAATGAGCAGTTCTTC. This gives the protein CASSIVFGNEQFF.

The gene calls are TRBV9 and TRBJ1-3, with D tentatively TRBD1 (5 bases). The CDR3 extends over 15 amino acids. Germline values: CDR1 SGDLS, CDR2 YYNGEE. The ends were cut back, 0 bases at V and 4 bases at J, with 11 bases in the middle. Here the CDR3 DNA reads TGTGCCAGCAGCGTAGATATGACAGTAGGAAACACCATATATTTT. This encodes CASSVDMTVGNTIYF.

The chain combines TRBV7-9 with TRBJ2-7; D may correspond to TRBD1 or TRBD2 (5 bases each). The V end lost 3 bases, the J end lost 1 base, and 16 bases lay between the germline ends. Per germline, CDR1 SEHNR and CDR2 FQNEAQ (reference sequence). The CDR3 runs to 16 residues. CDR3 DNA sequence: TGTGCCAGCAGCTTTAATGGGGGACCGAAATCCTACGAGCAGTACTTC. This sequence encodes CASSFNGGPKSYEQYF.

The chain uses TRBV5-4 and TRBJ1-1; D remains ambiguous. V was shortened by 5 bases and J by 6 bases, with 11 bases between the two germline ends. CDR1 and CDR2 (germline): SGHNT, YYREEE (reference sequence). The CDR3 length is 12 residues. The DNA of the CDR3 is TGTGCCAGCAGGGTTGGAGCCGCTGAAGCTTTCTTT. Protein sequence: CASRVGAAEAFF.

The chain employs TRBV27 and TRBJ2-5; D gene uncertain. Germline loops: CDR1 MNHEY, CDR2 SMNVEV (reference sequence). Deletions cut 1 base from V and 2 bases from J, with 8 bases between. The length of the CDR3 is 14 residues. The CDR3 DNA reads as TGTGCCAGCAGTTTATACTCAGCGCAAGAGACCCAGTACTTC. This encodes CASSLYSAQETQYF.

The chain recombines TRBV10-2 with TRBJ2-7, with 9 bases lining up with TRBD1. The CDR3 is 16 amino acids. The germline V gene has CDR1 WSHSY and CDR2 SAAADI. The ends lost 6 bases at V and 0 bases at J; junction bases unmatched: 9. The CDR3 loop reads CASRKAGTGTSYEQYF. CDR3 in DNA: TGCGCCAGCAGGAAGGCGGGGACAGGGACCTCCTACGAGCAGTACTTC.

The chain has TRBV6-1 and TRBJ2-4; the D is unclear. Germline V gives CDR1 MNHNS, CDR2 SASEGT. V was pared by 1 base and J by 0 bases, with 10 bases between. The CDR3 is made up of 16 amino acids. The CDR3 loop is CASSEVRRLAKNIQYF. Here the CDR3 DNA reads TGTGCCAGCAGTGAAGTGAGGCGGCTAGCCAAAAACATTCAGTACTTC.

The rearrangement joins TRBV7-8 to TRBJ1-2, with D unclear. V lost 1 base and J lost 3, with 21 bases in between. The CDR3 is made up of 18 amino acids. CDR1 is SGHVS and CDR2 is FQNEAQ in the germline V gene. In DNA form, the CDR3 reads TGTGCCAGCAGCTTAGTACGTCGAGGTAGGGTAGGCGACTATGGCTACACCTTC. The encoded protein is CASSLVRRGRVGDYGYTF. The whole variable domain, remainder taken from reference TRBV7-8 and TRBJ1-2, is GAGVSQSPRYKVAKRGQDVALRCDPISGHVSLFWYQQALGQGPEFLTYFQNEAQLDKSGLPSDRFFAERPEGSVSTLKIQRTQQEDSAVYLCASSLVRRGRVGDYGYTFGSGTRLTVV.

The CDR3 sequence: CSVRMSYGYTF. CDR3 nucleotide sequence: TGCAGCGTCCGGATGTCTTATGGCTACACCTTC. V usage is TRBV29-1 and J usage is TRBJ1-2; no clear D. CDR3 length: 11 amino acids. Germline V gene lookup returns CDR1 SQVTM and CDR2 ANQGSEA. The V end was cut by 6 bases, the J end by 5 bases, with 10 bases between.

V and J are TRBV7-9 and TRBJ2-1; 9 positions agree with TRBD2. The V and J ends lost 5 bases and 7 bases, in that order; junction bases with no gene match: 15. From germline, CDR1 is SEHNR and CDR2 FQNEAQ (reference sequence). The length of the CDR3 is 17 residues. CDR3 in amino acids: CASSQIVVVAGENEQFF. The DNA for the CDR3 is TGTGCCAGCAGCCAAATTGTCGTGGTAGCGGGGGAAAATGAGCAGTTCTTC.

V usage is TRBV6-5 and J usage is TRBJ2-7, with D tentatively TRBD1 (6 bases). Germline CDR1 is MNHEY and CDR2 is SVGAGI. The CDR3 is 13 residues long. The V gene lost 8 bases and the J gene lost 3 bases, with 14 bases spanning the gap. The CDR3 region is CASGDILYYEQYF. In nucleotides, the CDR3 is TGTGCCAGCGGGGACATACTCTACTACGAGCAGTACTTC.

V usage is TRBV5-4 and J usage is TRBJ2-7; D possibly corresponds to TRBD2 (6 bases). CDR3 length: 15 amino acids. V lost 2 bases and J 6 bases, leaving 18 bases between the germline ends. CDR1 and CDR2 (germline): SGHNT, YYREEE (reference sequence). CDR3: CASSFGIGTSGEQYF. The DNA for the CDR3 is TGTGCCAGCAGCTTCGGGATCGGGACTTCGGGCGAGCAGTACTTC.

The V call is TRBV27, the J call TRBJ2-7; D may be TRBD1 (5 bases). CDR1 is MNHEY and CDR2 is SMNVEV in the germline V gene (reference sequence). The germline V and J ends were trimmed by 2 bases and 4 bases, with 12 bases remaining between them. This CDR3 is 14 amino acids long. In nucleotides, the CDR3 is TGTGCCAGCAGTTTAAAAAGGGGTAGGTACGAGCAGTACTTC. It encodes CASSLKRGRYEQYF.

The V gene is TRBV7-8, the J gene TRBJ2-5; D is perhaps TRBD1 (6 bases). With the DNA end fitting TRBJ2-7 better, the J assignment may be wrong. The CDR3 length is 14 residues. Germline values: CDR1 SGHVS, CDR2 FQNEAQ. The CDR3 loop reads CASSLVQGEYEQYF. CDR3 in DNA: TGTGCCAGCAGCTTAGTACAGGGAGAATACGAGCAGTACTTC.

The rearrangement uses TRBV6-1 and TRBJ2-5, with D unresolved. The better agreement between TRBJ2-7 and the DNA end casts doubt on the J call. CDR1 is MNHNS, CDR2 SASEGT, per germline. This CDR3 has 11 residues. The CDR3, as DNA: TGTGCCAGCAGGGTGTCCTACGAGCAGTACTTC. As protein: CASRVSYEQYF.

The rearrangement uses TRBV25-1 and TRBJ2-3, with D unclear. This CDR3 has 14 residues. The V and J ends lost 3 bases and 5 bases respectively, with 12 bases between them. Germline lookup yields CDR1 MGHDK and CDR2 SYGVNS. This CDR3 reads CASSDLHRRDTQYF. CDR3 nucleotides: TGTGCCAGCAGTGATTTGCATCGCCGAGATACGCAGTATTTT.